The rows below give T cell receptor beta chains drawn from one sample of a study of T cell responses to AZD1222 COVID-19 vaccine. Some clones are missing from TCRdb's copy, which holds only in-frame ones; the method was immunoSEQ multiplex PCR. The sample yields more than 150,000 clones, approximately 91% seen once. The sequencing here drew on peripheral blood, taken on day 0 of AZD1222 vaccination. The receptors originated from an adult in good health. Both conserved end residues are trimmed from each CDR3.

CDR3aa,v_gene
ASSLLRANYGYT,TRBV7-9
ASSPTGSQPQH,TRBV18
ASSPPDNLISGGDTEAF,TRBV18
SVGDRGPLSGKLF,TRBV29-1
ASSQETGTRGYEQY,TRBV4-2
ASSARGDSNQPQH,TRBV7-9
ASSVGGARGYGYT,TRBV9
ASSLTGEETQY,TRBV11-3
ASSQGLAGAYEQY,TRBV4-3
SVEASGSTDTQY,TRBV29-1
ASSLGLAGALQETQY,TRBV7-6
ASSEGVTNEKLF,TRBV4-2
ASSWRASSYNSPLH,TRBV19
ASSQEGTSGGEETQY,TRBV4-2
ASAHPEVINEKLF,TRBV6-5
ASSRSAGGQETQY,TRBV7-3
ASSQDRLYPYEQY,TRBV3-1/TRBV3-2
ASRLGTGRGLGGDTQY,TRBV2
ASSLDAGVGTGELF,TRBV5-1
ASPSVQASNYGYT,TRBV19
ATSETRGAYNEQF,TRBV15
ASSYRDRVGSSPLH,TRBV5-8
ASSLPHGDEQY,TRBV11-3
ASSLGPGNRGVAGELF,TRBV11-2
ASSPRSYNEQF,TRBV12-3/TRBV12-4
ASSHRQGGTEAF,TRBV6-4
ASSLGTRVEQF,TRBV11-2
ASSIDRGLWREQY,TRBV19
ASSFTGSSTDTQY,TRBV6-2/TRBV6-3
ASRIQGANNSPLH,TRBV5-5
ASSTPPETQY,TRBV12-3/TRBV12-4
AIGTSGYSYNEQF,TRBV10-3
ASSEIGGRGDSPLH,TRBV6-4
ASSRDSSFGDTQY,TRBV3-1/TRBV3-2
ATFPWVLRGLPYNEQF,TRBV24-1
ASSVAGTVSGNTIY,TRBV9
ASSQEILGRENTEAF,TRBV4-3
ARCKKGPGNEKLF,TRBV12-5
ASSAKLKMTGENIQY,TRBV27
ASSVGGTGTREQY,TRBV9
ASSYTGARSYYGYT,TRBV7-9
ASSNGGGPYGYT,TRBV5-6
ASSERGTPMNTEAF,TRBV9
ASTDRGPRDSPLH,TRBV6-4
ASSRAGAEGTDTQY,TRBV19
ASSLEGQGWQPQH,TRBV5-1
ASSLMGQENYEQY,TRBV5-1
ASRLVRGNTEAF,TRBV12-2
ASSAGTAYGYT,TRBV9
ASSQDRLAGGYETQY,TRBV4-3
ASSPFPGQGPSGEKLF,TRBV18
ASSVEARPYEQY,TRBV9